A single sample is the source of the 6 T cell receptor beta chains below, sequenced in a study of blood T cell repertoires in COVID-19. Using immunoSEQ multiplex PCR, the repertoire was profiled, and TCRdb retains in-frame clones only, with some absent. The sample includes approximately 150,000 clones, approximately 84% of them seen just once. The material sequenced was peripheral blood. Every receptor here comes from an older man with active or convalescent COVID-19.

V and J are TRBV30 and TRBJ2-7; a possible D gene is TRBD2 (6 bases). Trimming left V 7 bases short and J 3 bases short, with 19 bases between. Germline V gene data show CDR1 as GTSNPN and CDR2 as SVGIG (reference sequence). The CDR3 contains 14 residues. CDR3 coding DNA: TGTGCCTCCCGAGGGGCGGGAATGAACTACGAGCAGTACTTC. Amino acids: CASRGAGMNYEQYF.

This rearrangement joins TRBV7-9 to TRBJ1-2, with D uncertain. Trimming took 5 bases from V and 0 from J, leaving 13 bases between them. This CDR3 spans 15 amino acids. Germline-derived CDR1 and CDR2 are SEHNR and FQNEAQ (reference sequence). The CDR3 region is CASSPNSRANYGYTF. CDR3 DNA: TGTGCCAGCAGCCCAAACAGCAGAGCTAACTATGGCTACACCTTC.

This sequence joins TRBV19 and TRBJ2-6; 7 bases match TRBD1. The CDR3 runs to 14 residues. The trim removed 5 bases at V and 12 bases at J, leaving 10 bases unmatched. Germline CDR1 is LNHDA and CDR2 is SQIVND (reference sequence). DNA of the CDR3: TGTGCCAGTAGTTCCCCAGGGGGACCAAGCGTCCTGACTTTC. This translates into CASSSPGGPSVLTF.

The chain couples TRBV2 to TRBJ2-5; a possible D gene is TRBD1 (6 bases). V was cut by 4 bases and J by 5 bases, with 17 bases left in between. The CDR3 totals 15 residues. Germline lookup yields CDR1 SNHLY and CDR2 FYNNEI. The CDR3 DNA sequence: TGTGCCAGCAGTGTAGGGACATCACTTACGGAGACCCAGTACTTC. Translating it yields CASSVGTSLTETQYF.

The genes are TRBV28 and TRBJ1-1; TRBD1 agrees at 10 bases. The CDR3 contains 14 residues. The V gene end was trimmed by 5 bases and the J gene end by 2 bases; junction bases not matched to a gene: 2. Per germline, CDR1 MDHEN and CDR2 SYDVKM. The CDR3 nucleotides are TGTGCCAGCAGTACGACAGGGGGCAACACTGAAGCTTTCTTT. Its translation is CASSTTGGNTEAFF.

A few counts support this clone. CDR3 in DNA: TGTGCCAGCAGCCGGGACAGAAATCAGCCCCAGCATTTT. This encodes CASSRDRNQPQHF. The chain employs TRBV6-6 and TRBJ1-5, with 7 nucleotides matching TRBD1. The CDR3 covers 13 residues. Per the germline V gene, CDR1 is MNHNY and CDR2 is SVGAGI (reference sequence). The ends lost 6 bases at V and 4 bases at J; junction bases unmatched: 3.